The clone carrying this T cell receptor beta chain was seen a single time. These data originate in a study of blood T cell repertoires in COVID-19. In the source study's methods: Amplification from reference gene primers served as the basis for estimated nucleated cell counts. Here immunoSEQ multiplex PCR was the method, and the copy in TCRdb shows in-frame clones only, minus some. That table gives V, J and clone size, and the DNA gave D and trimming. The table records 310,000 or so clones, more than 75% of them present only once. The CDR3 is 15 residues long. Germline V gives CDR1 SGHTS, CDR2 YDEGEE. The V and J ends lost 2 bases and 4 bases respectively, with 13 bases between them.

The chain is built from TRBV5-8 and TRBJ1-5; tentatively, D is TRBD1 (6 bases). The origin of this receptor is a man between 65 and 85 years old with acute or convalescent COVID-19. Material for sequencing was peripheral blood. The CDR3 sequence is CASSFFGTTNQPQHF. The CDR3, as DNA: TGTGCCAGCAGCTTTTTCGGGACAACAAATCAGCCCCAGCATTTT.